This T cell receptor beta chain was captured in a study of blood T cell repertoires in COVID-19. About the study: The cDNA or gDNA used as material had been derived from T cells, B-cell-depleted T cells, or PBMCs.

Sequencing was performed with immunoSEQ multiplex PCR; in TCRdb, only in-frame clones are kept and a portion is missing. The sample includes 150,000 to 200,000 clones, just under 90% of them seen just once. The CDR3 spans 16 residues. Germline CDR1 is SGDLS and CDR2 is YYNGEE. V trimming: 3 bases; J trimming: 7 bases; junction bases outside the gene matches: 10. This clone was seen many times. The gene calls are TRBV9 and TRBJ1-6, with TRBD1 identical over 7 bases. What was sequenced was peripheral blood. This TCR was sampled from a young woman who had recovered from COVID-19. The CDR3 nucleotides are TGTGCCAGCAGCGCCCCCTCCGGGACAGACAATTCACCCCTCCACTTT. As protein: CASSAPSGTDNSPLHF.